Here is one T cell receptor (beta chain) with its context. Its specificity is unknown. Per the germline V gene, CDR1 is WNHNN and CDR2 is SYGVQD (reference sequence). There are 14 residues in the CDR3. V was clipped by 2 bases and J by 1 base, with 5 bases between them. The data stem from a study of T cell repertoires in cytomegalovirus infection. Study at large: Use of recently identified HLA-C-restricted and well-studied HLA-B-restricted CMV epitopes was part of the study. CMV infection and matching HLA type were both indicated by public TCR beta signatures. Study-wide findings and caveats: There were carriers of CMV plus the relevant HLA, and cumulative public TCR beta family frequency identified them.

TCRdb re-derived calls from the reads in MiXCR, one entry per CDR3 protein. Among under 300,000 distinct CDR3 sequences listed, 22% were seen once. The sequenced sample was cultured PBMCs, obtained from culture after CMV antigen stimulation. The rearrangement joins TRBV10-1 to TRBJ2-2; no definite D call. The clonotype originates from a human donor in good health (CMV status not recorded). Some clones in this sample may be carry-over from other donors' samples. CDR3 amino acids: CASSETGNTGELFF. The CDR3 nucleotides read TGCGCCAGCAGTGAGACTGGGAACACCGGGGAGCTGTTTTTT.